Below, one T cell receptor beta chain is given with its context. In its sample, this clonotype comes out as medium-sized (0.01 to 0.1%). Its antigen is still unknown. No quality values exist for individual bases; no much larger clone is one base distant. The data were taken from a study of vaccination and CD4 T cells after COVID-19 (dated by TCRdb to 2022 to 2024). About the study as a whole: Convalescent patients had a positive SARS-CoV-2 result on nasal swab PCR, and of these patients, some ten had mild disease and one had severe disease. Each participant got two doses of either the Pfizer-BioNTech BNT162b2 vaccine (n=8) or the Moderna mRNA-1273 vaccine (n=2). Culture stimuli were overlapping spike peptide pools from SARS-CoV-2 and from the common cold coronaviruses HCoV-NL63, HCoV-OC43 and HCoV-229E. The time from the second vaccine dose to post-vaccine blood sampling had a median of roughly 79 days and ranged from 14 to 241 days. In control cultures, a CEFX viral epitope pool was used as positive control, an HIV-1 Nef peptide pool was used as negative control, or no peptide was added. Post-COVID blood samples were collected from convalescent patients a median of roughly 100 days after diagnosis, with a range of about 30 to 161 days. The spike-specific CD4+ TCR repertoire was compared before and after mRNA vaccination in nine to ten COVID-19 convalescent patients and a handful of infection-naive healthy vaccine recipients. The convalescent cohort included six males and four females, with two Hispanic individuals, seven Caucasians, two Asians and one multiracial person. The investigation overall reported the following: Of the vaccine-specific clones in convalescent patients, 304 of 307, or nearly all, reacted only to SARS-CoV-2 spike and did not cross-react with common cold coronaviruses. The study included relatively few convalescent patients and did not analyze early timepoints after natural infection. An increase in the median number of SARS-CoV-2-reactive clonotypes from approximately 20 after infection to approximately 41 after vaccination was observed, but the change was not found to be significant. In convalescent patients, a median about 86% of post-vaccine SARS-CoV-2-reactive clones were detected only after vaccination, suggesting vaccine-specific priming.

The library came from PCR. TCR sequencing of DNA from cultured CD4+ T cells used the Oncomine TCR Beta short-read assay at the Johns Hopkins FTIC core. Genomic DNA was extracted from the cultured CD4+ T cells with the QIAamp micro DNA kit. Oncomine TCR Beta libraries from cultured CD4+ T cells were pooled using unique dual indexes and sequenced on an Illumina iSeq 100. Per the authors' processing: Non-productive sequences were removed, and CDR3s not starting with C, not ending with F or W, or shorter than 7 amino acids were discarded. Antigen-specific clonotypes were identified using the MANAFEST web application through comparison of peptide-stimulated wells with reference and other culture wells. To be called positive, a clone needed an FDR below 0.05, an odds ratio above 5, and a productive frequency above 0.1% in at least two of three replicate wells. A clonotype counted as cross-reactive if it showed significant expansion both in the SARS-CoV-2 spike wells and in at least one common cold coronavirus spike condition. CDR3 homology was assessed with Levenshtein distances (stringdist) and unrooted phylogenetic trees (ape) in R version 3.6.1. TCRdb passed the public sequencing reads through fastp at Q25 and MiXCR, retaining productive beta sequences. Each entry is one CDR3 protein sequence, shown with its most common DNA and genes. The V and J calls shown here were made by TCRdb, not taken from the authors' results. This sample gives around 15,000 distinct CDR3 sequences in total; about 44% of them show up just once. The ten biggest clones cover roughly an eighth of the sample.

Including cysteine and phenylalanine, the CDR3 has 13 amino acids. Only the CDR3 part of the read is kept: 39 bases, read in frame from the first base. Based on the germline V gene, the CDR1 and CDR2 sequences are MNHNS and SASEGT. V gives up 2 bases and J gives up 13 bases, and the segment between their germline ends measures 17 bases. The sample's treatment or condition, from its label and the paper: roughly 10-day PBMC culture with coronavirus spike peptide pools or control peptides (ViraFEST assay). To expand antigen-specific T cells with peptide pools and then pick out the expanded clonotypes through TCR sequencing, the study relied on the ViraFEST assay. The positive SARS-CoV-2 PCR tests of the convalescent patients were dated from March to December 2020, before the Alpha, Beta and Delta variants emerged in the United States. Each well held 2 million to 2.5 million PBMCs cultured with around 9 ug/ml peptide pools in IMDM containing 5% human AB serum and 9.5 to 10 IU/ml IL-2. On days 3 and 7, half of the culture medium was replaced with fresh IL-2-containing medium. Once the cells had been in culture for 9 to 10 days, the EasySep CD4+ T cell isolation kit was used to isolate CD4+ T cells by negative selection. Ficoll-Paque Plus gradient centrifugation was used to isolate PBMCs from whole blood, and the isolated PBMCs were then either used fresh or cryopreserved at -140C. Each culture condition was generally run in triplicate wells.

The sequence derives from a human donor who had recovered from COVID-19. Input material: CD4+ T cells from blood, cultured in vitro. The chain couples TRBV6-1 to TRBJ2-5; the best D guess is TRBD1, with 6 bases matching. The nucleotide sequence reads TGTGCCAGCAGTGAAACCCCCACAGGGTCCCGGTACTTC. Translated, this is CASSETPTGSRYF.